This TCR beta chain was sequenced for a study of blood T cell repertoires in COVID-19. About the research overall: Samples taken during acute and convalescent COVID-19 were collected in the United States, Italy and Spain. Nucleic acid was either cDNA or gDNA, and it came from T cells, B-cell-depleted T cells, or PBMCs.

The CDR3 runs to 12 residues. V was pared by 3 bases and J by 6 bases, with 0 bases of the junction left unmatched. Germline V CDR1 and CDR2: LNHDA, SQIVND (reference sequence). Data came from immunoSEQ multiplex PCR; TCRdb stores just in-frame clones and leaves some out. The repertoire holds 130,000 or so clones, with around 77% as singletons. This chain connects TRBV19 to TRBJ2-7; TRBD1 matches 9 bases. The TCR was taken from a human donor in a cohort sampled during active COVID-19. Sequencing was performed on peripheral blood. CDR3 sequence reads: CASSMTGGEQYF. The DNA of the CDR3 is TGTGCCAGTAGTATGACAGGGGGCGAGCAGTACTTC.